The clone carrying this TCR beta chain has more than one count but fewer than ten. Researchers prepared the TCRbeta library using unique molecular identifiers, the study reports. TCRdb redid the calling of the PCR reads with MiXCR, one entry per CDR3 protein. This sample has some 600,000 distinct CDR3 sequences, with 15% to 20% found just once. This sample is part of a study of T-cell reconstitution after alpha-beta-depleted transplantation in children. The V gene's germline CDR1 is MNHNS and CDR2 SASEGT. The CDR3 runs 12 residues. Trimming pared 4 bases from V and 2 bases from J, leaving 6 bases between.

Sample: PBMCs from the stem cell graft donor, taken from the stem cell graft. This sequence originates from a human donor who donated a stem cell graft to a child with acute myeloid leukemia. The chain couples TRBV6-1 to TRBJ2-7, with D unclear. DNA for the CDR3: TGTGCCAGCAGTGGGGCAACCTACGAGCAGTACGTC. Protein: CASSGATYEQYV.